One and the same sample provided the 27 T cell receptor beta chains below, sequenced in a study of early T cells in non-severe SARS-CoV-2 infection. TCRdb recomputed calls from the 5' RACE reads with MiXCR, one row per CDR3 protein. The repertoire holds tens of thousands of distinct CDR3 sequences, with less than 6.5% as singletons. The sequenced sample consisted of whole blood. The source is an adult who was a healthcare worker with PCR-confirmed SARS-CoV-2 infection or an uninfected control (not recorded which).

This clonotype was seen many times. This chain uses TRBV12-3 or TRBV12-4 with TRBJ2-6; D is tentatively TRBD1 or TRBD2 (5 bases each). The V end lost 3 bases, the J end lost 2 bases, and 8 bases lay between the germline ends. The CDR3 consists of 15 residues. In DNA, the CDR3 is TGTGCCAGCAGTTTTGGGGACCCTGGGGCCAACGTCCTGACTTTC. Protein product: CASSFGDPGANVLTF.

This clonotype was seen at least ten times. This sequence joins TRBV7-3 and TRBJ2-1; D gene unclear. Per the germline V gene, CDR1 is SGHTA and CDR2 is FQGTGA. The germline V and J ends were trimmed by 5 bases and 2 bases, with 10 bases remaining between them. The CDR3 spans 14 residues. Here the CDR3 reads CASSLDGAYNEQFF. The CDR3 DNA reads TGTGCCAGCAGCCTGGACGGAGCCTACAATGAGCAGTTCTTC.

This clonotype appeared many times. Here the CDR3 DNA reads TGTGCCAGCAGCCCGGGACTAGTCATAGATACGCAGTATTTT. Protein product: CASSPGLVIDTQYF. The V gene is TRBV11-2, the J gene TRBJ2-3; 8 bases align to TRBD2. Germline CDR1 is SGHAT and CDR2 is FQNNGV. The CDR3 covers 14 residues. The V and J ends lost 5 bases and 5 bases, in that order; junction bases with no gene match: 6. The full variable domain, its missing parts supplied by reference TRBV11-2 and TRBJ2-3, is EAGVAQSPRYKIIEKRQSVAFWCNPISGHATLYWYQQILGQGPKLLIQFQNNGVVDDSQLPKDRFSAERLKGVDSTLKIQPAKLEDSAVYLCASSPGLVIDTQYFGPGTRLTVL.

Many counts were recorded for this clonotype. The gene calls are TRBV4-2 and TRBJ2-1; 8 bases align to TRBD2. The J segment lost 6 bases and the V segment lost 4 bases, leaving 5 bases of the junction unmatched. This CDR3 has 14 residues. Germline CDR1 and CDR2: LGHNA and YNFKEQ. CDR3 nucleotides: TGTGCCAGCAGCCTGGGACTAGAAGTCAATGAGCAGTTCTTC. Translated, it gives CASSLGLEVNEQFF.

This clonotype was seen repeatedly, ten times or more. The gene calls are TRBV7-3 and TRBJ1-4; no reliable D call. The CDR3 sequence is 16 residues long. Per germline, CDR1 SGHTA and CDR2 FQGTGA. Deletions cut 7 bases from V and 0 bases from J, with 15 bases between. Written as DNA, the CDR3 is TGTGCCAGCAACAGAATAGACACCTCAACTAATGAAAAACTGTTTTTT. Protein product: CASNRIDTSTNEKLFF.

This clonotype was recorded many times. This chain joins TRBV2 and TRBJ2-7; 9 nucleotides agree with TRBD1. CDR1 and CDR2 from the germline V gene are SNHLY and FYNNEI. This CDR3 has 16 residues. Germline trimming cut 6 bases from V and 1 base from J; bases unmatched to any gene: 10. DNA for the CDR3: TGTGCCAGCAGGGGTCCTCGGGACAGGGCGTCCTACGAGCAGTACTTC. Amino acids: CASRGPRDRASYEQYF.

The sample holds many counts of this clonotype. The CDR3 sequence is CSAIGGIETQYF. For the CDR3, the DNA is TGCAGTGCTATCGGAGGGATTGAGACCCAGTACTTC. V usage is TRBV20-1 and J usage is TRBJ2-5, with D perhaps TRBD2 (6 bases). Germline lookup yields CDR1 DFQATT and CDR2 SNEGSKA (reference sequence). V was cut by 4 bases and J by 5 bases, with 11 bases left in between. This CDR3 comprises 12 residues.

This clonotype was seen a handful of times. This rearrangement joins TRBV11-2 to TRBJ2-1; 14 nucleotides agree with TRBD2. Per germline, CDR1 SGHAT and CDR2 FQNNGV. This CDR3 is 19 amino acids long. V shed 3 bases and J 2 bases; nucleotides not matched to a gene: 9. The CDR3 DNA reads TGTGCCAGCAGCTTCCCGACTAGCGGGAGGGCCAAAACCTACAATGAGCAGTTCTTC. Translated: CASSFPTSGRAKTYNEQFF. The whole variable domain, filled in from reference TRBV11-2 and TRBJ2-1, reads EAGVAQSPRYKIIEKRQSVAFWCNPISGHATLYWYQQILGQGPKLLIQFQNNGVVDDSQLPKDRFSAERLKGVDSTLKIQPAKLEDSAVYLCASSFPTSGRAKTYNEQFFGPGTRLTVL.

On this clonotype itself: Its ends do not fully match the called genes, so a read error is possible. The V call is TRBV7-6, the J call TRBJ2-1, with D uncertain. The CDR3 has 14 amino acids. Germline CDR1 and CDR2: SGHVS and FNYEAQ. The CDR3 sequence is CVSSLLSSYNEQFF. The CDR3 DNA reads TGTGTCAGCAGCTTACTTAGCTCCTACAATGAGCAGTTCTTC.

This clonotype was seen repeatedly, ten times or more. The CDR3 DNA follows: TGTGCCAGCACCCGGGGTAGCGGAGCCAGAGGTACGCAGTATTTT. Its protein product is CASTRGSGARGTQYF. This chain joins TRBV28 and TRBJ2-3; D is possibly TRBD2 (6 bases). This CDR3 has 15 residues. CDR1 is MDHEN, CDR2 SYDVKM, per germline. With 7 bases removed from V and 8 bases from J, the gap between germline ends came to 22 bases.

This clonotype showed up many times. V gene TRBV5-5 combines with J gene TRBJ1-4; D is unclear. This CDR3 is 13 amino acids long. The germline V and J ends were trimmed by 2 bases and 8 bases, with 10 bases remaining between them. Germline CDR1 reads SGHKS; CDR2 reads YYEKEE (reference sequence). The CDR3 reads CASSFNPREKLFF. DNA for the CDR3: TGTGCCAGCAGCTTTAACCCGAGGGAAAAACTGTTTTTT.

This clonotype was seen repeatedly, ten times or more. DNA for the CDR3: TGTGCCAGCAGCTGGTCAGGGACTAGGGGTTCCGGGGAGCTGTTTTTT. As protein: CASSWSGTRGSGELFF. The chain couples TRBV12-3 or TRBV12-4 to TRBJ2-2; 8 nucleotides match TRBD2. Trimming took 6 bases from V and 6 from J; bases not matched to a gene: 12. The CDR3 covers 16 residues.

This clonotype was seen many times. The CDR3 DNA reads TGTGCCAGCAGCCCCGGGACAGGAAAAAGCAAGAACACTGAAGCTTTCTTT. It is translated as CASSPGTGKSKNTEAFF. The chain employs TRBV7-9 and TRBJ1-1; TRBD1 matches 8 bases. The CDR3 covers 17 residues. V trimming: 5 bases; J trimming: 1 base; junction bases outside the gene matches: 12. Germline values: CDR1 SEHNR, CDR2 FQNEAQ (reference sequence).

In this sample, this clonotype turned up many times. The chain recombines TRBV9 with TRBJ2-2; D remains unclear. The V gene lost 0 bases and the J gene lost 10 bases, with 10 bases spanning the gap. The germline CDR1 and CDR2 sequences are SGDLS and YYNGEE. This CDR3 has 13 residues. CDR3 in DNA: TGTGCCAGCAGCGTAGGTCGGGTCGTGGAGCTGTTTTTT. Its translation: CASSVGRVVELFF.

The chain employs TRBV6-5 and TRBJ2-7, with unresolved D. The CDR3 sequence is 13 residues long. In germline, CDR1 is MNHEY, CDR2 SVGAGI. V was clipped by 8 bases and J by 1 base, with 12 bases between them. The CDR3 region is CASEEPHSYEQYF. CDR3 nucleotides: TGTGCCAGCGAAGAGCCGCATTCCTACGAGCAGTACTTC.

The V call is TRBV9, the J call TRBJ2-7; TRBD2 aligns across 9 bases. Germline V gene lookup returns CDR1 SGDLS and CDR2 YYNGEE. J was trimmed by 4 bases and V by 3 bases; bases with no gene match: 8. The CDR3 has 15 residues. CDR3 amino acids: CASSALAGESYEQYF. Written as DNA, the CDR3 is TGTGCCAGCAGCGCCTTAGCGGGAGAAAGTTACGAGCAGTACTTC.

This chain links TRBV18 with TRBJ1-1; the D gene is possibly TRBD1 (5 bases). V was cut by 3 bases and J by 2 bases, with 16 bases left in between. This CDR3 spans 16 amino acids. CDR1 and CDR2 (germline): KGHSH, LQKENI. The CDR3 bases are TGTGCCAGCTCACCCACCCTCGGGACTGTCAACACTGAAGCTTTCTTT. This encodes CASSPTLGTVNTEAFF.

This clonotype was counted ten times or more. The chain combines TRBV3-1 with TRBJ2-1, with 9 bases matching TRBD2. Germline V gives CDR1 LGHDT, CDR2 YNNKEL (reference sequence). The CDR3 has 16 residues. V lost 0 bases and J lost 7; bases outside the gene matches: 7. In nucleotides, the CDR3 is TGTGCCAGCAGCCAAGAGTCGGGACTAGCTATGAATGAGCAGTTCTTC. Protein product: CASSQESGLAMNEQFF.

The chain is built from TRBV7-2 and TRBJ2-7; 8 bases map to TRBD2. V dropped 3 bases and J dropped 3; count of bases not matched to a gene: 4. CDR3 length: 14 residues. The germline V gene encodes CDR1 SGHTA and CDR2 FQGNSA. The CDR3 DNA reads TGTGCCAGCAGCTTCGGCGGGGGGCACTACGAGCAGTACTTC. Translated, it gives CASSFGGGHYEQYF.

This clonotype was found many times. This chain connects TRBV5-1 to TRBJ2-3; D is unclear. This CDR3 spans 12 amino acids. Trimming shortened V by 0 bases and J by 5 bases, and 4 bases separated the two germline ends. Germline V CDR1 and CDR2: SGHRS, YFSETQ. CDR3 DNA: TGCGCCAGCAGCTTGGATTTAGATACGCAGTATTTT. It translates to CASSLDLDTQYF.

At least ten counts were recorded for this clonotype. The J gene is TRBJ2-1, the V gene TRBV13; a weak D match, TRBD1 (8 bases). Germline CDR1 and CDR2: PRHDT and FYEKMQ (reference sequence). With 3 bases removed from V and 8 bases from J, the gap between germline ends came to 11 bases. The CDR3 is 13 residues long. The CDR3 region has the DNA TGTGCCAGCAGCTTCACAGGGGGGGATGAGCAGTTCTTC. Amino acid sequence: CASSFTGGDEQFF.

This clonotype was counted ten times or more. The chain's CDR3 is CASSLGVSGQETQYF. The CDR3 coding sequence is TGTGCCAGCAGTTTAGGGGTTTCGGGGCAAGAGACCCAGTACTTC. V is TRBV28 and J is TRBJ2-5; tentatively, D is TRBD2 (5 bases). V gave up 2 bases and J gave up 2 bases, with 12 bases separating them. CDR1 is MDHEN, CDR2 SYDVKM, per germline. The CDR3 runs to 15 residues. Filled out from reference TRBV28 and TRBJ2-5, the complete variable domain reads DVKVTQSSRYLVKRTGEKVFLECVQDMDHENMFWYRQDPGLGLRLIYFSYDVKMKEKGDIPEGYSVSREKKERFSLILESASTNQTSMYLCASSLGVSGQETQYFGPGTRLLVL.

The chain is built from TRBV20-1 and TRBJ1-2; D unclear. The CDR3 runs to 14 residues. In germline, CDR1 is DFQATT, CDR2 SNEGSKA (reference sequence). Trimming left V 4 bases short and J 4 bases short, with 16 bases between. CDR3: CSANLGGPGYGYTF. CDR3 DNA: TGCAGTGCTAATCTGGGAGGCCCGGGCTATGGCTACACCTTC.

The table lists this clonotype with many counts. V usage is TRBV20-1 and J usage is TRBJ2-6; D possibly corresponds to TRBD1 (5 bases). This CDR3 has 17 residues. From germline, CDR1 is DFQATT and CDR2 SNEGSKA (reference sequence). V gave up 3 bases and J gave up 0 bases, with 15 bases separating them. In DNA, the CDR3 is TGCAGTGCTAGCCGGCAGGGTTTGTACTCTGGGGCCAACGTCCTGACTTTC. It specifies CSASRQGLYSGANVLTF.

This clonotype was counted many times. The rearrangement joins TRBV9 to TRBJ1-2; unclear D gene. Germline-derived CDR1 and CDR2 are SGDLS and YYNGEE. Trimming took off 2 bases at V and 2 bases at J, with 10 bases between the two ends. The CDR3 length is 14 residues. The CDR3 nucleotides read TGTGCCAGCAGCGTGGACTTCCGGAACTATGGCTACACCTTC. The encoded protein is CASSVDFRNYGYTF.

A few counts support this clonotype. The V gene is TRBV30, the J gene TRBJ2-2; D uncertain. Per the germline V gene, CDR1 is GTSNPN and CDR2 is SVGIG (reference sequence). The CDR3 runs 12 residues. The CDR3 sequence is CARAVNTGELFF. In DNA form, the CDR3 reads TGTGCTAGGGCGGTGAACACCGGGGAGCTGTTTTTT.

This clonotype was observed at least ten times. The genes are TRBV15 and TRBJ2-5; 8 nucleotides align to TRBD2. Trimming removed 0 bases from V and 2 bases from J; junction bases left unmatched: 5. The CDR3 consists of 16 residues. Germline V gene sequence: CDR1 LNHNV, CDR2 YYDKDF (reference sequence). CDR3 sequence reads: CATSRDKLAVQETQYF. CDR3 DNA: TGTGCCACCAGCAGAGATAAACTAGCGGTTCAAGAGACCCAGTACTTC.